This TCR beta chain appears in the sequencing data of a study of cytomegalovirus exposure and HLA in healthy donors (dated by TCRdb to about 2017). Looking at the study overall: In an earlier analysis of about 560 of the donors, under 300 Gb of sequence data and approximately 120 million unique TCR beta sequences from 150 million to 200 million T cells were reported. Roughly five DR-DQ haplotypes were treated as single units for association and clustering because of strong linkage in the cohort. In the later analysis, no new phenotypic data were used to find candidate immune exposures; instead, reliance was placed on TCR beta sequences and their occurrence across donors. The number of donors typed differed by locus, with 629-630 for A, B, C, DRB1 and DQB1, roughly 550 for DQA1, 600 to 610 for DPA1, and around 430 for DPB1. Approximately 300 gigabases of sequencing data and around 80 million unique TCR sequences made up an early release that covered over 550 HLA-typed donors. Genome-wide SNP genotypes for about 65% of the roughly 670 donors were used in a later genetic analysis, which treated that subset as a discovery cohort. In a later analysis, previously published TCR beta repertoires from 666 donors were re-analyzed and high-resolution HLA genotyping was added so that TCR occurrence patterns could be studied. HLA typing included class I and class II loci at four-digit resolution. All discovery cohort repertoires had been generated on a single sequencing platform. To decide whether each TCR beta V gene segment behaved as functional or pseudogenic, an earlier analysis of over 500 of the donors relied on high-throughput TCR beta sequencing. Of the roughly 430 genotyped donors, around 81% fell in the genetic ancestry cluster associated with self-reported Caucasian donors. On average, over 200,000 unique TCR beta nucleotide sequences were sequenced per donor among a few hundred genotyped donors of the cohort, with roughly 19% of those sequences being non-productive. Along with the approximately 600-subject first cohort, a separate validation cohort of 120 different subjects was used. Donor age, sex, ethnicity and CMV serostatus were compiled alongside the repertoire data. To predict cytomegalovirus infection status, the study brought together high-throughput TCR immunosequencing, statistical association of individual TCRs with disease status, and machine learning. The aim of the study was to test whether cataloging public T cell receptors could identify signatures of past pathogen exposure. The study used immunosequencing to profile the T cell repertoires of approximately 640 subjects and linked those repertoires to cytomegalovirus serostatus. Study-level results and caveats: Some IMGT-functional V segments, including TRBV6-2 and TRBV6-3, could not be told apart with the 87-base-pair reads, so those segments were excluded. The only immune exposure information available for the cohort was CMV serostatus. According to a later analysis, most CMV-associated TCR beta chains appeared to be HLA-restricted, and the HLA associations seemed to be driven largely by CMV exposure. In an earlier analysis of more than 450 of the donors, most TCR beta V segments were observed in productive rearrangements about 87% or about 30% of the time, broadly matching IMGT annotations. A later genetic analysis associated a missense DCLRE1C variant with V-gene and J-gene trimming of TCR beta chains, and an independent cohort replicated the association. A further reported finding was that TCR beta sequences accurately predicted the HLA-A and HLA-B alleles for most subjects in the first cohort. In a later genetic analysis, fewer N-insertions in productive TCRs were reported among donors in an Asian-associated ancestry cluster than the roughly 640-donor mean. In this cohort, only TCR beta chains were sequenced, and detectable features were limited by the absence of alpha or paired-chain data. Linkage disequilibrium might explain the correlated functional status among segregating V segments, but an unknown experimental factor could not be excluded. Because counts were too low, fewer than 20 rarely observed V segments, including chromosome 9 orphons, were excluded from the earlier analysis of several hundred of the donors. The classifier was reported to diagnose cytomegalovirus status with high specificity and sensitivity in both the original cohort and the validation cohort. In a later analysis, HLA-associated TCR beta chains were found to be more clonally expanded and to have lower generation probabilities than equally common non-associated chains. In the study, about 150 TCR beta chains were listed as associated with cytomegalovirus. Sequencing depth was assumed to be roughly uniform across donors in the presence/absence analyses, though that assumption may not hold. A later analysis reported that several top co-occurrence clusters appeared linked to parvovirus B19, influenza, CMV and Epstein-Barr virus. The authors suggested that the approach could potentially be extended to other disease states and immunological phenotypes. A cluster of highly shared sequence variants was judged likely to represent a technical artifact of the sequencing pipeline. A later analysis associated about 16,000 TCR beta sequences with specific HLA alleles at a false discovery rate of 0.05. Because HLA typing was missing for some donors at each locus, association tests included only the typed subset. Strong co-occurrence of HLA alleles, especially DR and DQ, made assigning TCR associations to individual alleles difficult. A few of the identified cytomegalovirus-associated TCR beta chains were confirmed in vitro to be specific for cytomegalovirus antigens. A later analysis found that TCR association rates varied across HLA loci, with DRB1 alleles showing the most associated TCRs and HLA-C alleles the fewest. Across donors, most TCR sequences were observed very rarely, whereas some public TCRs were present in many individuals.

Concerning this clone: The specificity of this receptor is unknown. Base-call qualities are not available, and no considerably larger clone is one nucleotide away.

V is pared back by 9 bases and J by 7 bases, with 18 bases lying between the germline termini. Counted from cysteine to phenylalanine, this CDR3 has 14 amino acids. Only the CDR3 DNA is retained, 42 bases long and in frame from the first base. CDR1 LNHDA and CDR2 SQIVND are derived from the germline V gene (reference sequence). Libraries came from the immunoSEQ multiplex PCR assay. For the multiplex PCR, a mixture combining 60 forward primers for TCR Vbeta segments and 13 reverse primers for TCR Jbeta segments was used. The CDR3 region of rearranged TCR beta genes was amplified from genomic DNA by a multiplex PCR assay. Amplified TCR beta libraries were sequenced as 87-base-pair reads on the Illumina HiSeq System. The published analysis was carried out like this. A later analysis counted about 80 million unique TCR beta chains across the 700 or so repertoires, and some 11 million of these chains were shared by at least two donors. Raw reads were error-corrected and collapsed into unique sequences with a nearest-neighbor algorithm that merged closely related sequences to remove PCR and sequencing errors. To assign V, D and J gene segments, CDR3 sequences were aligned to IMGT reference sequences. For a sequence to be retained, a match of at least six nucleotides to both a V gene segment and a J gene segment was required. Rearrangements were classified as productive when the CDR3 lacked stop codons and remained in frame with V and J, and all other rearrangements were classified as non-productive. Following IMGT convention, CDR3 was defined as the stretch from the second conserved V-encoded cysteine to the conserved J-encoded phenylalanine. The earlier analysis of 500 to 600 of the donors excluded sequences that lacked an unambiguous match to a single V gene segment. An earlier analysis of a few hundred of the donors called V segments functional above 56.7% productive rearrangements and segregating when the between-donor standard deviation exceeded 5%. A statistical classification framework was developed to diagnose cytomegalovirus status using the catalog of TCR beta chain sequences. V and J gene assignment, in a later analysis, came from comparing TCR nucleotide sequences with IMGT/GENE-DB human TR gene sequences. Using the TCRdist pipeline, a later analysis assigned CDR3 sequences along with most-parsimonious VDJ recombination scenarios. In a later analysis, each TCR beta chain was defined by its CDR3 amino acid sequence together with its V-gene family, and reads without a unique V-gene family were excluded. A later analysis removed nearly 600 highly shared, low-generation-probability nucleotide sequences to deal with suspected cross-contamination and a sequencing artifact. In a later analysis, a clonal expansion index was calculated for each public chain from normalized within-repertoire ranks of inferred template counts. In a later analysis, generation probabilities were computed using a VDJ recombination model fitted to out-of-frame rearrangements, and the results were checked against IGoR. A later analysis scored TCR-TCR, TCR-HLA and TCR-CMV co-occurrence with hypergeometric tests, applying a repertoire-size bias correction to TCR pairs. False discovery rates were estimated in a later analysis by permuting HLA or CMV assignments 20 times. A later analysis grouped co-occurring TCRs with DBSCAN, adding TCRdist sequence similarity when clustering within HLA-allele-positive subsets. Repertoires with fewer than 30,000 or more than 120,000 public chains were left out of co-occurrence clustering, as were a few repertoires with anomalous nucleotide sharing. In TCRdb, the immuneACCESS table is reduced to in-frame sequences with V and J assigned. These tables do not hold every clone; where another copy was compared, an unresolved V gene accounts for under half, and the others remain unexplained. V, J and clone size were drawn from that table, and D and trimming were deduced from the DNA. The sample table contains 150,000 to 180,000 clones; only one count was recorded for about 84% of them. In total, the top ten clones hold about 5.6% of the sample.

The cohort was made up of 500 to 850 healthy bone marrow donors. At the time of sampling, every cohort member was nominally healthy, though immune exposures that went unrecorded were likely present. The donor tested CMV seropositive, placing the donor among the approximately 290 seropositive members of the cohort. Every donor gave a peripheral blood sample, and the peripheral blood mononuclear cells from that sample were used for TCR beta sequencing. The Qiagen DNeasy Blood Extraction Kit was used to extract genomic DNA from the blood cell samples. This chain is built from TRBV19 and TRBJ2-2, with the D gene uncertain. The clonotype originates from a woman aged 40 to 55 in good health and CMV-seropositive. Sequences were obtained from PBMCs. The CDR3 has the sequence CASEFGARVGELFF. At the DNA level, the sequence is TGTGCCAGCGAATTTGGAGCTCGGGTCGGGGAGCTGTTTTTT. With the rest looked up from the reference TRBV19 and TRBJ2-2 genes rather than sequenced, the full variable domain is DGGITQSPKYLFRKEGQNVTLSCEQNLNHDAMYWYRQDPGQGLRLIYYSQIVNDFQKGDIAEGYSVSREKKESFPLTVTSAQKNPTAFYLCASEFGARVGELFFGEGSRLTVL.